This T cell receptor beta chain derives from a study of cytomegalovirus exposure and HLA in healthy donors. Regarding the study as a whole: 16,951 TCR beta sequences were associated with HLA alleles at 0.05 false discovery rate in a later analysis. TCR beta sequences reportedly predicted most subjects' HLA-A and HLA-B alleles accurately. Other equally common chains were less clonally expanded than HLA-associated TCR beta chains, a later analysis showed.

The PCR made use of 60 Vbeta and 13 Jbeta primers. Assay used: immunoSEQ multiplex PCR; TCRdb lists only in-frame clones, some missing. There are over 150,000 clones in the sample; roughly 85% occur only once, and about 2.4% lies in the top ten. This CDR3 comprises 14 residues. V was shortened by 5 bases and J by 0 bases, with 8 bases between the two germline ends. Germline CDR1 MNHEY, CDR2 SVGAGI. This clone appeared a few times. Its antigen is currently unknown. This chain uses TRBV6-5 with TRBJ1-5, with D hard to call. This receptor was taken from a man in his thirties or forties in good health and CMV-seropositive. What was sequenced was PBMCs. The CDR3 reads CASSPGSSNQPQHF. The CDR3, as DNA: TGTGCCAGCAGTCCGGGGAGTAGCAATCAGCCCCAGCATTTT.